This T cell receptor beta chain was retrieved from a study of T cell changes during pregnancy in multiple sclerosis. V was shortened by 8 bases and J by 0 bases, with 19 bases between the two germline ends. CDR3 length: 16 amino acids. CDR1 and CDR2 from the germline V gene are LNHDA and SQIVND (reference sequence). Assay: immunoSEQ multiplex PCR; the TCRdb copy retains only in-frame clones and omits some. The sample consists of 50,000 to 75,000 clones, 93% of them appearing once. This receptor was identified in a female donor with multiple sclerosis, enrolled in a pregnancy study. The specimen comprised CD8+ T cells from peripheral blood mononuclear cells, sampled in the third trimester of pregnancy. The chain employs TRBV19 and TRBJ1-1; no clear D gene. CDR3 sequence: CASAGTGSYMNTEAFF. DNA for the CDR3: TGTGCCAGTGCCGGTACGGGGAGCTACATGAACACTGAAGCTTTCTTT.